This T cell receptor (beta chain) was retrieved from a study of T cells in Graves' hyperthyroidism and ophthalmopathy. The CDR3 consists of 16 residues. Germline V gene lookup returns CDR1 DFQATT and CDR2 SNEGSKA (reference sequence). Trimming left V 0 bases short and J 4 bases short, with 13 bases between. There were TCR beta CDR3 regions amplified from RNA transcripts. The HTBI primer set served for first-round RT-PCR of the TCR CDR3. TCRdb reprocessed the multiplex PCR reads with MiXCR, giving one entry per CDR3 protein. The sample lists 450,000 to 650,000 distinct CDR3 sequences; about 15% were seen once.

The TCR was taken from a woman in her late teens or twenties with Graves' ophthalmopathy. The rearrangement joins TRBV20-1 to TRBJ1-6, with D unresolved. Sequenced input: blood. CDR3 loop: CSARDLEVGYNSPLHF. The CDR3 region has the DNA TGCAGTGCTAGAGATCTGGAGGTAGGGTATAATTCACCCCTCCACTTT.